These 28 T cell receptor beta chains originate from one sample sequenced in a study of T cell repertoires in MIS-A myocarditis. The protocol was immunoSEQ multiplex PCR, while the TCRdb copy is restricted to in-frame clones and leaves out a portion. The data contain around 6,000 clones, 65% to 85% of them singletons. Sequenced material: interventricular septum heart tissue obtained at autopsy. These receptors came from a man younger than 30 with fulminant myocarditis from multisystem inflammatory syndrome in adults (MIS-A) after COVID-19.

Here the CDR3 reads CASGNRANTEAFF. The CDR3 nucleotides read TGTGCCAGCGGCAACCGGGCGAACACTGAAGCTTTCTTT. V usage is TRBV6-5 and J usage is TRBJ1-1; D gene uncertain. Germline V gene data show CDR1 as MNHEY and CDR2 as SVGAGI. Trimming pared 8 bases from V and 1 base from J, leaving 11 bases between. This CDR3 region has 13 residues.

The chain joins TRBV6-2 or TRBV6-3 to TRBJ1-2, with 7 bases identical to TRBD1. This CDR3 is 14 amino acids long. J lost 5 bases, V lost 6 bases, and 9 bases had no gene match. The germline gives CDR1 MNHEY, CDR2 SVGEGT. The CDR3 DNA sequence: TGTGCCAGCAGCGTTGGGGGACAGATATATGGCTACACCTTC. This sequence encodes CASSVGGQIYGYTF.

This clone has just one count. The chain links TRBV20-1 to TRBJ1-4; 8 bases match TRBD1. Looked up from germline, CDR1 is DFQATT and CDR2 is SNEGSKA (reference sequence). J was trimmed by 6 bases and V by 3 bases; bases with no gene match: 9. This CDR3 is 15 amino acids long. The CDR3 DNA sequence: TGCAGTGCTAGTACAGGGGGGAATTCGGATGAAAAACTGTTTTTT. Residues: CSASTGGNSDEKLFF.

V is TRBV6-4 and J is TRBJ2-1; D uncertain. The length of the CDR3 is 14 residues. Germline values: CDR1 MRHNA, CDR2 SNTAGT. The V gene lost 4 bases and the J gene lost 0 bases, with 7 bases spanning the gap. The CDR3 reads CASSGESSYNEQFF. In nucleotides, the CDR3 is TGTGCCAGCAGTGGAGAAAGCTCCTACAATGAGCAGTTCTTC.

This chain uses TRBV24-1 with TRBJ2-2, with D maybe TRBD2 (6 bases). Per the germline V gene, CDR1 is KGHDR and CDR2 is SFDVKD. V lost 3 bases and J 4 bases, leaving 17 bases between the germline ends. The CDR3 length is 17 residues. CDR3 in amino acids: CATSDRFRRGGTGELFF. For the CDR3, the DNA is TGTGCCACCAGTGATCGGTTTAGGAGGGGCGGCACCGGGGAGCTGTTTTTT.

This clone was seen once. The chain carries TRBV7-2 and TRBJ2-7; weak D call: TRBD2 (5 bases). Per germline, CDR1 SGHTA and CDR2 FQGNSA. The CDR3 is 13 amino acids. Trimming shortened V by 1 base and J by 4 bases, and 8 bases separated the two germline ends. For the CDR3, the DNA is TGTGCCAGCAGCTTAGGAGGGCGGTACGAGCAGTACTTC. It is translated as CASSLGGRYEQYF.

The chain recombines TRBV24-1 with TRBJ1-2, with no clear D. V lost 4 bases and J lost 5, with 10 bases in between. Germline-derived CDR1 and CDR2 are KGHDR and SFDVKD. The length of the CDR3 is 13 residues. The CDR3 is CATSENRFYGYTF. CDR3 DNA sequence: TGTGCCACCAGTGAGAACAGATTTTATGGCTACACCTTC.

V gene TRBV9 combines with J gene TRBJ2-1; 9 bases line up with TRBD2. The junction had 7 bases not matched to a gene; V was cut back by 3 bases and J by 6 bases. The CDR3 sequence is 15 residues long. Germline CDR1 is SGDLS and CDR2 is YYNGEE. The CDR3 loop is CASSASGRPSNEQFF. CDR3 bases: TGTGCCAGCAGCGCCAGCGGGAGGCCCTCCAATGAGCAGTTCTTC.

The V call is TRBV12-3 or TRBV12-4, the J call TRBJ2-2; D not certain. V lost 1 base to trimming and J lost 3 bases, with 0 bases between them. CDR3 length: 12 amino acids. Here the CDR3 reads CASSLDTGELFF. CDR3 coding DNA: TGTGCCAGCAGTTTAGACACCGGGGAGCTGTTTTTT.

The CDR3 region has the DNA TGTGCCAGCACCGAACGGGGGGCAGGACAGGGTACAACTAATGAAAAACTGTTTTTT. The encoded protein is CASTERGAGQGTTNEKLFF. This chain connects TRBV27 to TRBJ1-4; 8 positions agree with TRBD1. CDR3 length equals 19 residues. V shed 7 bases, J shed 0 bases, and the junction held 16 bases outside the gene matches. Germline assignment: CDR1 MNHEY and CDR2 SMNVEV (reference sequence). Complete variable domain (other parts from reference TRBV27 and TRBJ1-4): EAQVTQNPRYLITVTGKKLTVTCSQNMNHEYMSWYRQDPGLGLRQIYYSMNVEVTDKGDVPEGYKVSRKEKRNFPLILESPSPNQTSLYFCASTERGAGQGTTNEKLFFGSGTQLSVL.

Written as DNA, the CDR3 is TGTGCCAGCAGTGGGTACTCTAGCGGGAGTTACAATGAGCAGTTCTTC. This codes for CASSGYSSGSYNEQFF. The chain has TRBV6-1 and TRBJ2-1, with TRBD2 matching 10 bases. Germline lookup yields CDR1 MNHNS and CDR2 SASEGT. CDR3 length equals 16 residues. V gave up 4 bases and J gave up 4 bases; unmatched junction bases: 7.

This sequence joins TRBV6-2 or TRBV6-3 and TRBJ2-2; D gene uncertain. The CDR3 extends over 14 amino acids. Trimming pared 5 bases from V and 2 bases from J, leaving 9 bases between. The germline CDR1 and CDR2 sequences are MNHEY and SVGEGT. The CDR3 DNA sequence: TGTGCCAGCAGTCAAAAACCAAACACCGGGGAGCTGTTTTTT. Protein sequence: CASSQKPNTGELFF.

The chain uses TRBV6-1 and TRBJ1-1; 8 bases agree with TRBD1. Germline V gene data show CDR1 as MNHNS and CDR2 as SASEGT. This CDR3 contains 14 residues. V trimming: 2 bases; J trimming: 3 bases; junction bases outside the gene matches: 2. The CDR3 loop reads CASSEQGADTEAFF. Written as DNA, the CDR3 is TGTGCCAGCAGTGAACAGGGGGCGGACACTGAAGCTTTCTTT.

The rearrangement joins TRBV6-5 to TRBJ1-1, with D perhaps TRBD1 (6 bases). The CDR3 sequence is 15 residues long. Germline loops: CDR1 MNHEY, CDR2 SVGAGI. Trimming pared 6 bases from V and 4 bases from J, leaving 18 bases between. CDR3 in amino acids: CASSPAWGRVTEAFF. CDR3 nucleotides: TGTGCCAGCAGCCCAGCTTGGGGGCGGGTCACTGAAGCTTTCTTT.

Concerning this clone: This same CDR3 is encoded by further DNA sequences in the sample. The rearrangement links TRBV12-3 or TRBV12-4 to TRBJ2-7; D is unresolved. Trimming left V 4 bases short and J 1 base short, with 5 bases between. CDR3 length: 12 residues. Written as DNA, the CDR3 is TGTGCCAGCAGTTCGAGGTCCTACGAGCAGTACTTC. Amino acids: CASSSRSYEQYF.

V and J are TRBV24-1 and TRBJ1-5; D is perhaps TRBD1 (5 bases). The CDR3 consists of 13 residues. The germline gives CDR1 KGHDR, CDR2 SFDVKD. V was clipped by 4 bases and J by 5 bases, with 8 bases between them. In DNA, the CDR3 is TGTGCCACCAGTGACCGGGGGGATCAGCCCCAGCATTTT. It encodes CATSDRGDQPQHF.

The gene calls are TRBV19 and TRBJ2-2; TRBD1 aligns across 9 bases. Trimming took 7 bases from V and 8 from J; bases not matched to a gene: 14. This CDR3 is 16 amino acids long. CDR1 is LNHDA, CDR2 SQIVND, per germline (reference sequence). The CDR3 reads CASTPIGDRARGELFF. The CDR3 nucleotides read TGTGCCAGTACCCCCATAGGGGACAGGGCACGTGGGGAGCTGTTTTTT.

This clone was seen a few times. The rearrangement links TRBV7-9 to TRBJ2-5; unclear D gene. Trimming took off 1 base at V and 8 bases at J, with 11 bases between the two ends. The CDR3 totals 13 residues. Looked up from germline, CDR1 is SEHNR and CDR2 is FQNEAQ (reference sequence). The CDR3 DNA is TGTGCCAGCAGCTTAGACGCTCCAGGCACCCAGTACTTC. Protein sequence: CASSLDAPGTQYF.

The chain is built from TRBV14 and TRBJ2-3, with D possibly being TRBD2 (6 bases). The length of the CDR3 is 11 residues. V gave up 1 base and J gave up 10 bases, with 6 bases separating them. Germline-derived CDR1 and CDR2 are SGHDN and FVKESK. The CDR3 reads CASSQGRAQYF. The CDR3 DNA reads TGTGCCAGCAGCCAAGGGAGGGCGCAGTATTTT. Looking up the rest from reference TRBV14 and TRBJ2-3 gives the full variable domain: EAGVTQFPSHSVIEKGQTVTLRCDPISGHDNLYWYRRVMGKEIKFLLHFVKESKQDESGMPNNRFLAERTGGTYSTLKVQPAELEDSGVYFCASSQGRAQYFGPGTRLTVL.

The rearrangement links TRBV2 to TRBJ2-5; 7 bases line up with TRBD2. Germline V gives CDR1 SNHLY, CDR2 FYNNEI. The CDR3 totals 14 residues. V shed 4 bases and J 4 bases; nucleotides not matched to a gene: 6. Here the CDR3 DNA reads TGTGCCAGCAGTGCTGGCAGGGAGGGAGAGACCCAGTACTTC. As protein: CASSAGREGETQYF. The full variable domain, in which reference TRBV2 and TRBJ2-5 provide the parts outside the CDR3, is EPEVTQTPSHQVTQMGQEVILRCVPISNHLYFYWYRQILGQKVEFLVSFYNNEISEKSEIFDDQFSVERPDGSNFTLKIRSTKLEDSAMYFCASSAGREGETQYFGPGTRLLVL.

The chain combines TRBV7-2 with TRBJ1-2; 7 bases fit TRBD1. Germline V gene lookup returns CDR1 SGHTA and CDR2 FQGNSA. J was trimmed by 5 bases and V by 5 bases; bases with no gene match: 11. The CDR3 consists of 15 residues. The CDR3 loop reads CASSPGVGQSYGYTF. The CDR3 DNA follows: TGTGCCAGCAGCCCTGGGGTGGGACAGTCTTATGGCTACACCTTC. Together with reference TRBV7-2 and TRBJ1-2, the CDR3 gives the full variable domain: GAGVSQSPSNKVTEKGKDVELRCDPISGHTALYWYRQSLGQGLEFLIYFQGNSAPDKSGLPSDRFSAERTGGSVSTLTIQRTQQEDSAVYLCASSPGVGQSYGYTFGSGTRLTVV.

The V call is TRBV7-2, the J call TRBJ2-3; TRBD2 aligns across 7 bases. V lost 3 bases to trimming and J lost 2 bases; unmatched junction nucleotides: 17. Germline V lookup: CDR1 SGHTA, CDR2 FQGNSA. The CDR3 contains 19 residues. DNA for the CDR3: TGTGCCAGCAGCTTTTTCCCCGCCGGACTAGGGACTTCCACAGATACGCAGTATTTT. It encodes CASSFFPAGLGTSTDTQYF. The full variable domain, in which reference TRBV7-2 and TRBJ2-3 provide the parts outside the CDR3, is GAGVSQSPSNKVTEKGKDVELRCDPISGHTALYWYRQSLGQGLEFLIYFQGNSAPDKSGLPSDRFSAERTGGSVSTLTIQRTQQEDSAVYLCASSFFPAGLGTSTDTQYFGPGTRLTVL.

This sequence joins TRBV27 and TRBJ2-5; no firm D call. Germline values: CDR1 MNHEY, CDR2 SMNVEV (reference sequence). The CDR3 is 14 amino acids. V lost 2 bases, J lost 1 base, and 8 bases lay in between. CDR3 sequence (DNA): TGTGCCAGCAGTTTAAAATCAACCCAAGAGACCCAGTACTTC. It is translated as CASSLKSTQETQYF.

The DNA for the CDR3 is TGTGCCAGCAGTTTCCTGGAGGGACTAGCGGGAGGATCCCCAGGTGAAGAGACCCAGTACTTC. This translates into CASSFLEGLAGGSPGEETQYF. The V gene is TRBV28, the J gene TRBJ2-5, with 15 bases matching TRBD2. V dropped 3 bases and J dropped 3; count of bases not matched to a gene: 17. CDR1 is MDHEN and CDR2 is SYDVKM in the germline V gene. The CDR3 runs 21 residues. Full variable domain (outside the CDR3, taken from reference TRBV28 and TRBJ2-5): DVKVTQSSRYLVKRTGEKVFLECVQDMDHENMFWYRQDPGLGLRLIYFSYDVKMKEKGDIPEGYSVSREKKERFSLILESASTNQTSMYLCASSFLEGLAGGSPGEETQYFGPGTRLLVL.

The rearrangement joins TRBV5-6 to TRBJ2-4, with D possibly being TRBD1 (7 bases). V lost 2 bases and J lost 7, with 10 bases in between. The CDR3 contains 13 residues. The V gene's germline CDR1 is SGHDT and CDR2 YYEEEE. CDR3 residues: CASSFGGGNIQYF. As DNA, the CDR3 is TGTGCCAGCAGCTTTGGAGGGGGCAACATTCAGTACTTC. The full variable domain, in which reference TRBV5-6 and TRBJ2-4 provide the parts outside the CDR3, is DAGVTQSPTHLIKTRGQQVTLRCSPKSGHDTVSWYQQALGQGPQFIFQYYEEEERQRGNFPDRFSGHQFPNYSSELNVNALLLGDSALYLCASSFGGGNIQYFGAGTRLSVL.

This clone appeared a single time. The CDR3 DNA follows: TGTGCCAGCAGCCCTTTGACAGGATCGGCGTCCGGGGAGCTGTTTTTT. Protein product: CASSPLTGSASGELFF. The chain combines TRBV5-6 with TRBJ2-2; the D gene is possibly TRBD1 (6 bases). CDR3 length: 16 residues. Germline CDR1 reads SGHDT; CDR2 reads YYEEEE. The V end was cut by 4 bases, the J end by 6 bases, with 19 bases between. The full variable domain, its missing parts supplied by reference TRBV5-6 and TRBJ2-2, is DAGVTQSPTHLIKTRGQQVTLRCSPKSGHDTVSWYQQALGQGPQFIFQYYEEEERQRGNFPDRFSGHQFPNYSSELNVNALLLGDSALYLCASSPLTGSASGELFFGEGSRLTVL.

This clone was observed a handful of times. The V call is TRBV2, the J call TRBJ1-3; the D gene is possibly TRBD1 (6 bases). CDR3 length: 16 residues. Germline V lookup: CDR1 SNHLY, CDR2 FYNNEI. Trimming pared 6 bases from V and 0 bases from J, leaving 15 bases between. In DNA, the CDR3 is TGTGCCAGCAGGGAATCCCCAGGGGTCTCTGGAAACACCATATATTTT. As protein: CASRESPGVSGNTIYF. Based on the CDR3 plus reference TRBV2 and TRBJ1-3, the full variable domain is EPEVTQTPSHQVTQMGQEVILRCVPISNHLYFYWYRQILGQKVEFLVSFYNNEISEKSEIFDDQFSVERPDGSNFTLKIRSTKLEDSAMYFCASRESPGVSGNTIYFGEGSWLTVV.

This chain connects TRBV10-2 to TRBJ1-1; D is uncertain. The CDR3 spans 11 residues. V gave up 10 bases and J gave up 4 bases, with 10 bases separating them. Germline CDR1 is WSHSY and CDR2 is SAAADI. The CDR3 loop reads CAIRESTEAFF. CDR3 nucleotide sequence: TGCGCCATTCGGGAGAGCACTGAAGCTTTCTTT.